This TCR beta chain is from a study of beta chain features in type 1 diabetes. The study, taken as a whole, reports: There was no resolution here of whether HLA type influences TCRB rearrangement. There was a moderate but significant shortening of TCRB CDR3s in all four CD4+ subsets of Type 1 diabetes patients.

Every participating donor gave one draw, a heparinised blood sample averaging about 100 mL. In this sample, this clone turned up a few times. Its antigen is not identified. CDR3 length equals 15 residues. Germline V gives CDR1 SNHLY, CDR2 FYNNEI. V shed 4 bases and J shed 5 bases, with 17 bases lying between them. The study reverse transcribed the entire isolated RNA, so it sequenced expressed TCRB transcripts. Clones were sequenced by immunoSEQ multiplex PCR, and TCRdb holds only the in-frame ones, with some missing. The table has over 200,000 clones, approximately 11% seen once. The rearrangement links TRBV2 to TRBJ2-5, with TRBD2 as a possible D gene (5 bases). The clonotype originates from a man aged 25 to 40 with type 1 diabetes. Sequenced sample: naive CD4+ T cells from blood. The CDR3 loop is CASSGLAAAGETQYF. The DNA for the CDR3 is TGTGCCAGCAGTGGGCTAGCTGCAGCCGGGGAGACCCAGTACTTC.